This record concerns one T cell receptor (beta chain) sequence. TCRdb's copy holds only in-frame clones and misses some; the assay was immunoSEQ multiplex PCR. Found here are around 200,000 clones, around 83% of them singletons; the top ten hold about 6%. V lost 5 bases, J lost 5 bases, and 3 bases stayed unmatched. The CDR3 is made up of 13 amino acids. Germline V lookup: CDR1 LNHDA, CDR2 SQIVND (reference sequence). This sample was taken from a study of blood T cell repertoires in COVID-19. Overall study: PBMCs, B-cell-depleted T cells, or T cells were the source of the cDNA or gDNA that made up the material.

Sequences were obtained from peripheral blood. This TCR was sampled from a woman aged 40 to 50 with acute or convalescent COVID-19. The V gene is TRBV19, the J gene TRBJ2-5; the match to TRBD1 covers 9 bases. Here the CDR3 reads CASSVDRGETQYF. CDR3 DNA sequence: TGTGCCAGTAGTGTGGACAGGGGTGAGACCCAGTACTTC.